The present T cell receptor beta chain was sequenced within a study of CD8 T cells in ankylosing spondylitis. The study, taken as a whole, reports: About 8 highly homologous variants made up a TCR beta motif, and this motif appeared characteristic of ankylosing spondylitis blood.

A quantitative 5'-RACE method, one with molecular barcodes, was used to make TCR beta libraries. TCRdb fed the 5' RACE reads into MiXCR, producing one record per CDR3 protein. Seen here are some 100,000 distinct CDR3 sequences, roughly 8.3% observed once, and the top ten hold nearly 10%. Germline CDR1 reads SGHTA; CDR2 reads FQGNSA. The length of the CDR3 is 14 residues. Of note for this clonotype: The antigen is undetermined. At one end the junction does not follow the germline gene, possibly because of a read error.

This rearrangement joins TRBV7-2 to TRBJ2-5, with D maybe TRBD2 (6 bases). The sequenced material came from blood, either unsorted or a sorted T cell fraction (not recorded which). The receptor's source is a male donor with ankylosing spondylitis or in good health (not recorded which). In DNA form, the CDR3 reads TGTGCCAACAGCTTAGTCGGAGGGGTGGAGACCCAGTACTTC. Amino acid sequence: CANSLVGGVETQYF.